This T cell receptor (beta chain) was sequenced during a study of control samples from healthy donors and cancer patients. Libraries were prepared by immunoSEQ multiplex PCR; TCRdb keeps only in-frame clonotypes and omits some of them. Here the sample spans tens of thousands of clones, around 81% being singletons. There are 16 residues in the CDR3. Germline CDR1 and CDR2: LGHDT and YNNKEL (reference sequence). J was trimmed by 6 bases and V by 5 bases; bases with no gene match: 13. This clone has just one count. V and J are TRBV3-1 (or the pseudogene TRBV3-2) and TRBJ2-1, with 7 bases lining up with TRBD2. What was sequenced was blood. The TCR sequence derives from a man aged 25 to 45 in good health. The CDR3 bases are TGTGCCAGCAGCGAAACGGCTCCGGGGGGAATCAATGAGCAGTTCTTC. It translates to CASSETAPGGINEQFF.